Shown below are 24 T cell receptor beta chains from a single sample sequenced in a study of Ad26.COV2.S vaccination and SARS-CoV-2 variants. The treatment denotes: over 15 received Ad26.COV2.S at low or high dose, single or two shots; several received placebo; per-sample allocation not given. Day 63 after the first injection of vaccine or placebo was the sampling time. Method: immunoSEQ multiplex PCR; TCRdb's copy keeps in-frame clones and lacks some. The sample lists about 390,000 clones; 92% were seen once. Sequenced here: peripheral blood, sampled in a trial of Ad26.COV2.S vaccine versus placebo. Receptor source: a person between 18 and 60 years old who received the Ad26.COV2.S COVID-19 vaccine or a placebo.

This clone was counted only a few times. The J gene is TRBJ2-2, the V gene TRBV7-9; D might be TRBD1 or TRBD2, each matching 5 bases. The CDR3 spans 15 residues. Trimming pared 5 bases from V and 0 bases from J, leaving 10 bases between. CDR1 SEHNR and CDR2 FQNEAQ come from the germline V gene (reference sequence). CDR3 bases: TGTGCCAGCAGCGGGACGGGTACGAACACCGGGGAGCTGTTTTTT. This sequence encodes CASSGTGTNTGELFF.

This clone showed up just a few times. This chain uses TRBV19 with TRBJ2-7; D gene ambiguous. This CDR3 spans 11 amino acids. Germline-derived CDR1 and CDR2 are LNHDA and SQIVND (reference sequence). Trimming removed 5 bases at V and 3 bases at J, with 5 bases between. CDR3 sequence: CASSYGYEQYF. In nucleotides, the CDR3 is TGTGCCAGTAGTTACGGCTACGAGCAGTACTTC.

The chain has TRBV10-2 and TRBJ2-7; D may be TRBD2 (6 bases). The germline gives CDR1 WSHSY, CDR2 SAAADI. V was cut by 5 bases and J by 0 bases, with 11 bases left in between. The CDR3 has 14 amino acids. CDR3 protein: CASSSSASSYEQYF. CDR3 DNA: TGCGCCAGCAGTTCTAGCGCAAGCTCCTACGAGCAGTACTTC.

The chain carries TRBV4-1 and TRBJ2-1; D possibly corresponds to TRBD2 (6 bases). Trimming pared 0 bases from V and 5 bases from J, leaving 17 bases between. The germline CDR1 and CDR2 sequences are MGHRA and YSYEKL. The CDR3 consists of 17 residues. The CDR3 protein is CASSQDQLLAGNNEQFF. The CDR3 DNA reads TGCGCCAGCAGCCAAGATCAGCTACTAGCTGGGAACAATGAGCAGTTCTTC.

Only a few counts were recorded for this clone. The gene calls are TRBV2 and TRBJ1-5, with a tentative D call TRBD1 (5 bases). The CDR3 is 15 residues long. CDR1 and CDR2 from the germline V gene are SNHLY and FYNNEI. The V gene lost 4 bases and the J gene lost 4 bases, with 14 bases spanning the gap. The CDR3 sequence: CASSARGWVNQPQHF. For the CDR3, the DNA is TGTGCCAGCAGTGCACGGGGCTGGGTAAATCAGCCCCAGCATTTT.

The V and J genes are TRBV7-9 and TRBJ1-2; maybe TRBD1 (6 bases). V was clipped by 5 bases and J by 2 bases, with 18 bases between them. This CDR3 has 16 residues. Per the germline V gene, CDR1 is SEHNR and CDR2 is FQNEAQ (reference sequence). The CDR3 DNA is TGTGCCAGCAGCCCTACATCTCTCAGGGGCAACTATGGCTACACCTTC. This encodes CASSPTSLRGNYGYTF.

J is TRBJ2-7 and V is TRBV2, with D perhaps TRBD2 (5 bases). The CDR3 loop spans 13 amino acids. Germline CDR1 SNHLY, CDR2 FYNNEI. The ends were cut back, 6 bases at V and 2 bases at J, with 11 bases in the middle. The CDR3 is CASSLAVTYEQYF. The CDR3 DNA sequence: TGTGCCAGCAGCCTAGCAGTGACCTACGAGCAGTACTTC.

V is TRBV27 and J is TRBJ1-1; D might be TRBD1 (5 bases). Germline CDR1 MNHEY, CDR2 SMNVEV (reference sequence). CDR3 size: 18 residues. V dropped 0 bases and J dropped 0 bases, with 17 bases sitting between them. DNA for the CDR3: TGTGCCAGCAGTTTATCGAAGGTGGGGCGGACTCTGAACACTGAAGCTTTCTTT. Translation gives CASSLSKVGRTLNTEAFF.

The chain has TRBV3-1 (or the pseudogene TRBV3-2) and TRBJ1-1; maybe TRBD1 (6 bases). CDR3 size: 14 residues. V dropped 5 bases and J dropped 3 bases, with 13 bases sitting between them. Germline CDR1 LGHDT, CDR2 YNNKEL (reference sequence). The CDR3 sequence: CASSSPGEHTEAFF. Written as DNA, the CDR3 is TGTGCCAGCAGCTCTCCAGGGGAGCACACTGAAGCTTTCTTT.

The V and J genes are TRBV6-1 and TRBJ2-5, with 9 bases fitting TRBD1. After removal of 4 bases from V and 0 bases from J, the junction contained 6 bases not matched to a gene. Germline V gene data show CDR1 as MNHNS and CDR2 as SASEGT. The CDR3 runs to 16 residues. The DNA of the CDR3 is TGTGCCAGCAGTGTCGGACAGGGGTCCAACCAAGAGACCCAGTACTTC. It specifies CASSVGQGSNQETQYF.

A note on this clone: This sample includes further DNA sequences coding for the same CDR3. The rearrangement links TRBV5-1 to TRBJ1-4; 7 bases are shared with TRBD1. The CDR3 runs to 14 residues. The J segment lost 7 bases and the V segment lost 0 bases, leaving 3 bases of the junction unmatched. Germline lookup yields CDR1 SGHRS and CDR2 YFSETQ. For the CDR3, the DNA is TGCGCCAGCAGCTTGGGACAGGGTTTTGAAAAACTGTTTTTT. Its protein is CASSLGQGFEKLFF.

In DNA, the CDR3 is TGCAGCGTTGCCCCTAGCGGGGAAACAGATACGCAGTATTTT. Protein: CSVAPSGETDTQYF. The chain couples TRBV29-1 to TRBJ2-3; 9 bases align to TRBD2. V shed 4 bases, J shed 3 bases, and the junction held 5 bases outside the gene matches. Germline V gene lookup returns CDR1 SQVTM and CDR2 ANQGSEA. The CDR3 runs 14 residues.

The chain links TRBV7-2 to TRBJ1-2; no firm D call. Deletions cut 4 bases from V and 8 bases from J, with 11 bases between. Germline CDR1 is SGHTA and CDR2 is FQGNSA. The CDR3 extends over 12 amino acids. The DNA of the CDR3 is TGTGCCAGCAGCTACCCGACCAAGGGCTACACCTTC. This translates into CASSYPTKGYTF.

V gene TRBV7-9 combines with J gene TRBJ2-7; TRBD1 is a possible D gene (5 bases). Germline V lookup: CDR1 SEHNR, CDR2 FQNEAQ (reference sequence). Trimming removed 2 bases from V and 2 bases from J, with 13 bases in between. This CDR3 is 15 amino acids long. In DNA form, the CDR3 reads TGTGCCAGCAGCTTATGGGGCCAGTACCCCTACGAGCAGTACTTC. It encodes CASSLWGQYPYEQYF.

The DNA of the CDR3 is TGTGCCAGCAGCGACTCAATCTCCGTCGGTCGGGGCTGGCAAAAACTGTTTTTT. The encoded protein is CASSDSISVGRGWQKLFF. The rearrangement links TRBV28 to TRBJ1-4; tentatively, D is TRBD1 (5 bases). This CDR3 comprises 18 residues. Germline loops: CDR1 MDHEN, CDR2 SYDVKM. V was cut by 6 bases and J by 9 bases, with 29 bases left in between. The variable domain in full, with the rest retrieved from reference TRBV28 and TRBJ1-4, is DVKVTQSSRYLVKRTGEKVFLECVQDMDHENMFWYRQDPGLGLRLIYFSYDVKMKEKGDIPEGYSVSREKKERFSLILESASTNQTSMYLCASSDSISVGRGWQKLFFGSGTQLSVL.

The V gene is TRBV7-2, the J gene TRBJ1-3; 9 nucleotides line up with TRBD1. Per the germline V gene, CDR1 is SGHTA and CDR2 is FQGNSA. This CDR3 is 16 amino acids long. V shed 7 bases and J 2 bases; nucleotides not matched to a gene: 9. The CDR3 coding sequence is TGTGCCAGCACGGTACAGGGGGCTCTGGCTGGAAACACCATATATTTT. Its translation is CASTVQGALAGNTIYF.

The chain links TRBV18 to TRBJ2-1; a possible D gene is TRBD1 (6 bases). CDR1 and CDR2 (germline): KGHSH, LQKENI. The CDR3 extends over 16 amino acids. V lost 3 bases, J lost 0 bases, and 12 bases lay in between. CDR3 bases: TGTGCCAGCTCACCCCAGGGGCCAGGCTCCTACAATGAGCAGTTCTTC. Protein sequence: CASSPQGPGSYNEQFF.

The chain links TRBV3-1 (or the pseudogene TRBV3-2) to TRBJ1-1; TRBD1 matches at 7 bases. Trimming at V came to 6 bases and at J to 4 bases, leaving 8 bases not matched to a gene. CDR1 is LGHDT and CDR2 is YNNKEL in the germline V gene (reference sequence). The CDR3 sequence is 14 residues long. CDR3 sequence: CASSFTGEGTEAFF. The CDR3 DNA reads TGTGCCAGCAGTTTCACAGGGGAAGGCACTGAAGCTTTCTTT.

The chain uses TRBV7-6 and TRBJ1-2; 8 nucleotides align to TRBD1. Trimming cost V 1 base and J 5 bases; bases outside gene matches: 18. The CDR3 is 19 residues long. Germline V gene lookup returns CDR1 SGHVS and CDR2 FNYEAQ. Here the CDR3 DNA reads TGTGCCAGCAGCTTAGGAACGGACAGGGTTGTTCCGAACGCATATGGCTACACCTTC. Its protein is CASSLGTDRVVPNAYGYTF.

The rearrangement uses TRBV27 and TRBJ1-2; D gene ambiguous. CDR3 length equals 16 residues. CDR1 MNHEY and CDR2 SMNVEV come from the germline V gene (reference sequence). Between the trimmed V and J ends, which lost 5 bases and 4 bases, there was a span of 20 bases. CDR3: CASSPNQVGPLYGYTF. DNA of the CDR3: TGTGCCAGCAGTCCCAACCAGGTCGGGCCCCTCTATGGCTACACCTTC.

The chain links TRBV30 to TRBJ2-7; TRBD2 matches 7 bases. V lost 2 bases and J lost 2; bases outside the gene matches: 6. Germline V gene data show CDR1 as GTSNPN and CDR2 as SVGIG (reference sequence). The CDR3 covers 14 residues. CDR3 coding DNA: TGTGCCTGGAGTTTCCCGGGACTAACCTACGAGCAGTACTTC. As protein: CAWSFPGLTYEQYF.

This chain connects TRBV29-1 to TRBJ1-1, with D possibly TRBD1 on 5 matching bases. Germline CDR1 and CDR2: SQVTM and ANQGSEA. V lost 3 bases and J 1 base, leaving 9 bases between the germline ends. The CDR3 spans 13 residues. In DNA form, the CDR3 reads TGCAGCGTTGACCACAGGACGAACACTGAAGCTTTCTTT. It codes for CSVDHRTNTEAFF. The full variable domain, in which reference TRBV29-1 and TRBJ1-1 provide the parts outside the CDR3, is SAVISQKPSRDICQRGTSLTIQCQVDSQVTMMFWYRQQPGQSLTLIATANQGSEATYESGFVIDKFPISRPNLTFSTLTVSNMSPEDSSIYLCSVDHRTNTEAFFGQGTRLTVV.

V is TRBV6-2 or TRBV6-3 and J is TRBJ2-7; weak D call: TRBD1 (6 bases). Trimming left V 6 bases short and J 2 bases short, with 11 bases between. Germline V CDR1 and CDR2: MNHEY, SVGEGT. The CDR3 length is 13 residues. CDR3 coding DNA: TGTGCCAGCAGCCTAGGACAGCCCTACGAGCAGTACTTC. Protein: CASSLGQPYEQYF.

The rearrangement joins TRBV4-3 to TRBJ1-2, with D uncertain. This CDR3 is built from 16 residues. Trimming pared 0 bases from V and 4 bases from J, leaving 15 bases between. Germline-derived CDR1 and CDR2 are LGHNA and YSLEER. The CDR3 DNA reads as TGCGCCAGCAGCCAAGATCGAGGTAAAGGTACCTATGGCTACACCTTC. As protein: CASSQDRGKGTYGYTF.